The T cell receptor beta chain described here comes from a study of blood T cells in healthy people across ages. Using a J-beta primer mix together with a sample-barcoded 5' primer, a second PCR was run for roughly 6 to 12 cycles. Using its own MiXCR run on the 5' RACE reads, TCRdb lists one record per CDR3 protein. The table shows about 720,000 distinct CDR3 sequences, with 20% to 25% occurring only once. The V gene's germline CDR1 is MDHEN and CDR2 SYDVKM. This CDR3 has 15 residues. The V and J genes are TRBV28 and TRBJ2-7; TRBD1 might be the D (6 bases). The end of the DNA aligns better with TRBJ2-5, so the J call may be wrong. Material: blood. The sequence came from a man between 70 and 80 years old in good health. CDR3 bases: TGTGCCAGCAGCTTGGACAGAAACTTCTTCGGGACCCAGTACTTC. This encodes CASSLDRNFFGTQYF.